The clone carrying this T cell receptor beta chain was observed a single time. The source of the sample is a study of B cell selection in AIRE deficiency. In the original processing: Approximately 99,000 patient and some 140,000 healthy donor in-frame TCRbeta sequences came from conventional T cells. Here immunoSEQ multiplex PCR was the method, and the copy in TCRdb shows in-frame clones only, minus some. D and trimming come from the DNA, and the V and J calls and clone size come from that table. The top ten clones hold roughly 0.3% of a sample with 22,000 or so clones, almost 97% of them seen once. Germline-derived CDR1 and CDR2 are SEHNR and FQNEAQ (reference sequence). V was pared by 5 bases and J by 7 bases, with 17 bases between. The CDR3 contains 15 residues. CD4+CD127+ cells were sorted as the conventional CD4 T cells.

V gene TRBV7-9 combines with J gene TRBJ1-4, with D possibly TRBD1 on 6 matching bases. The sequence derives from a human donor with AIRE deficiency. The source material was conventional CD4+ T cells sorted from PBMCs. CDR3 bases: TGTGCCAGCAGCCCCCACAGGGTCTTTAGTGAAAAACTGTTTTTT. Protein sequence: CASSPHRVFSEKLFF. Full variable domain (remainder filled in from reference TRBV7-9 and TRBJ1-4): DTGVSQNPRHKITKRGQNVTFRCDPISEHNRLYWYRQTLGQGPEFLTYFQNEAQLEKSRLLSDRFSAERPKGSFSTLEIQRTEQGDSAMYLCASSPHRVFSEKLFFGSGTQLSVL.